Only a few counts were recorded for the clone carrying this T cell receptor beta chain. Its cognate antigen is unknown. The sample comes from a study of regulatory T cells in long-lasting Graves disease. Study-level points and caveats: Persistent patients shared 2,500 to 3,000 public clonotypes among themselves. Newly diagnosed patients shared fewer, at roughly 900. Under persistent disease, TRBV28, TRBJ1-2 and TRBJ2-5 were used preferentially.

Trimming removed 6 bases from V and 1 base from J; junction bases left unmatched: 12. The germline V gene encodes CDR1 MNHNS and CDR2 SASEGT. The CDR3 has 17 amino acids. Arm-PCR with iRepertoire HTBI primers amplified the CDR3 regions for these TCR beta libraries. TCRdb redid the calling of the multiplex PCR reads with MiXCR, one entry per CDR3 protein. The data contain 550,000 to 650,000 distinct CDR3 sequences, roughly a sixth of them singletons. Time point: newly diagnosed GD, antithyroid drugs for less than 3 months. Extracted RNA from PBMCs served as the source of the TCR library. These same records also appear under a second study, on T cells in Graves' hyperthyroidism and ophthalmopathy.

Sequences were derived from peripheral blood mononuclear cells (PBMCs), sampled at new diagnosis, from a patient treated with antithyroid drugs. This clonotype was obtained from a man between 18 and 29 years old with Graves disease. The chain joins TRBV6-1 to TRBJ2-1; 7 nucleotides match TRBD1. The CDR3 nucleotides read TGTGCCAGCAGACCCGACAGGGCACCCATTTCCTACAATGAGCAGTTCTTC. This encodes CASRPDRAPISYNEQFF.